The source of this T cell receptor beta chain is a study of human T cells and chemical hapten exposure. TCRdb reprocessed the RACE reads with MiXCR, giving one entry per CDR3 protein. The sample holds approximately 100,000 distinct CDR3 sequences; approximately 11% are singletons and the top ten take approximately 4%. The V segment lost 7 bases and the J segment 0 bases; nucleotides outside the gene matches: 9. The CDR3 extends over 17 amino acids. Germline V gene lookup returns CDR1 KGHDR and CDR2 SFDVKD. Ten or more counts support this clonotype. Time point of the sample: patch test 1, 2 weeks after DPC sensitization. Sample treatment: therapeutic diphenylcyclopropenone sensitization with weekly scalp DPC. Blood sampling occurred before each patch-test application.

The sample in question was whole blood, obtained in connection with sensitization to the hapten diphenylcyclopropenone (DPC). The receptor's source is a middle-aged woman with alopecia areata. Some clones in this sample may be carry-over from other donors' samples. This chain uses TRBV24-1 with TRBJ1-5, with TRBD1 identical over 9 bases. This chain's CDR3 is CATRPGGQGASNQPQHF. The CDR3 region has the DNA TGTGCCACCAGGCCGGGGGGACAGGGTGCTAGCAATCAGCCCCAGCATTTT.